The 19 T cell receptor beta chains presented below share a single source sample, sequenced in a study of OX40 agonist ivuxolimab in advanced cancers. Clones were read by immunoSEQ multiplex PCR, and TCRdb kept only the in-frame ones, dropping some. The profile shows more than 45,000 clones, roughly 90% of them singletons. Sequenced material: CD4+ or CD8+ T cells sorted from blood, taken in a trial of the OX40 agonist ivuxolimab. Receptors were obtained from an adult with an advanced solid tumor such as melanoma, head and neck, liver or kidney cancer.

This sequence joins TRBV9 and TRBJ2-1, with TRBD2 identical over 11 bases. Germline trimming cut 0 bases from V and 4 bases from J; bases unmatched to any gene: 0. The CDR3 is 15 amino acids. Per the germline V gene, CDR1 is SGDLS and CDR2 is YYNGEE. This CDR3 is CASSVGTSGYNEQFF. CDR3 sequence (DNA): TGTGCCAGCAGCGTAGGGACTAGCGGGTACAATGAGCAGTTCTTC.

The chain recombines TRBV6-1 with TRBJ2-7, with D possibly being TRBD2 (7 bases). The CDR3 loop spans 13 amino acids. Germline CDR1 and CDR2: MNHNS and SASEGT. The V and J ends lost 4 bases and 4 bases respectively, with 11 bases between them. CDR3 loop: CASSGGGRYEQYF. CDR3 sequence (DNA): TGTGCCAGCAGTGGGGGGGGGCGATACGAGCAGTACTTC.

The chain combines TRBV5-1 with TRBJ2-2, with D possibly called TRBD1 or TRBD2 (5 bases each). The CDR3 is 17 amino acids. Germline assignment: CDR1 SGHRS and CDR2 YFSETQ. V shed 5 bases and J shed 0 bases, with 17 bases lying between them. The CDR3 DNA follows: TGCGCCAGCAGACCTCCCGGGACCTACGCGAACACCGGGGAGCTGTTTTTT. It is translated as CASRPPGTYANTGELFF.

The chain couples TRBV7-9 to TRBJ2-7; 7 positions agree with TRBD1. The CDR3 is made up of 15 amino acids. V lost 5 bases, J lost 2 bases, and 9 bases stayed unmatched. Per the germline V gene, CDR1 is SEHNR and CDR2 is FQNEAQ (reference sequence). The CDR3 region has the DNA TGTGCCAGCAGCCCTAGACAGGGCTGGCCCTACGAGCAGTACTTC. Translating it yields CASSPRQGWPYEQYF.

The chain joins TRBV9 to TRBJ2-7; D is perhaps TRBD1 or TRBD2 (5 bases each). Germline V gene sequence: CDR1 SGDLS, CDR2 YYNGEE. The CDR3 has 14 amino acids. Trimming took off 3 bases at V and 2 bases at J, with 12 bases between the two ends. CDR3 amino acids: CASSAGTEAYEQYF. CDR3 coding DNA: TGTGCCAGCAGCGCCGGGACCGAGGCCTACGAGCAGTACTTC.

V and J are TRBV4-2 and TRBJ2-7; perhaps TRBD2 as D (6 bases). The CDR3 spans 15 residues. CDR1 LGHNA and CDR2 YNFKEQ come from the germline V gene. The ends were cut back, 2 bases at V and 3 bases at J, with 14 bases in the middle. CDR3 coding DNA: TGTGCCAGCAGCCAATTTATTGGGGGGATCTACGAGCAGTACTTC. It translates to CASSQFIGGIYEQYF.

The chain uses TRBV7-9 and TRBJ1-6; 9 nucleotides align to TRBD1. Germline V CDR1 and CDR2: SEHNR, FQNEAQ (reference sequence). The CDR3 is made up of 16 amino acids. Trimming at V came to 5 bases and at J to 3 bases, leaving 5 bases not matched to a gene. The CDR3 DNA reads as TGTGCCAGCAGCCAGGGACAGGGATACTATAATTCACCCCTCCACTTT. Translation: CASSQGQGYYNSPLHF.

The chain recombines TRBV9 with TRBJ1-2; 7 bases line up with TRBD1. The CDR3 spans 14 residues. Germline V gives CDR1 SGDLS, CDR2 YYNGEE. V was clipped by 3 bases and J by 4 bases; unmatched bases: 6. Written as DNA, the CDR3 is TGTGCCAGCAGCGGAGGACAGGTGTCCTATGGCTACACCTTC. It is translated as CASSGGQVSYGYTF.

The rearrangement uses TRBV5-1 and TRBJ1-5, with 7 positions matching TRBD1. Germline V CDR1 and CDR2: SGHRS, YFSETQ. The CDR3 contains 18 residues. V lost 8 bases, J lost 2 bases, and 19 bases stayed unmatched. The CDR3 bases are TGCGCCAGACAGGCCGGGACAGTGGACCGTGGGGGCAATCAGCCCCAGCATTTT. Protein sequence: CARQAGTVDRGGNQPQHF.

For the CDR3, the DNA is TGCGCCAGCAGCCCTCGGATCGGGGGCGCGGACACTGAAGCTTTCTTT. Residues: CASSPRIGGADTEAFF. This chain joins TRBV4-1 and TRBJ1-1; possibly TRBD1 for D (6 bases). Trimming took 4 bases from V and 3 from J, leaving 18 bases between them. Germline V gene lookup returns CDR1 MGHRA and CDR2 YSYEKL. The CDR3 consists of 16 residues.

This clone was seen only once. The V gene is TRBV9, the J gene TRBJ2-7; no clear D. The germline CDR1 and CDR2 sequences are SGDLS and YYNGEE. The length of the CDR3 is 11 residues. V was trimmed by 5 bases and J by 1 base, leaving 4 bases between them. The CDR3 protein is CASSRSYEQYF. CDR3 sequence (DNA): TGTGCCAGCAGTAGATCCTACGAGCAGTACTTC. Using reference TRBV9 and TRBJ2-7 for the parts outside the CDR3, the full variable domain is DSGVTQTPKHLITATGQRVTLRCSPRSGDLSVYWYQQSLDQGLQFLIQYYNGEERAKGNILERFSAQQFPDLHSELNLSSLELGDSALYFCASSRSYEQYFGPGTRLTVT.

The chain combines TRBV13 with TRBJ2-6; a possible D gene is TRBD1 (6 bases). Trimming removed 4 bases from V and 3 bases from J, with 13 bases in between. The CDR3 spans 16 residues. CDR1 is PRHDT and CDR2 is FYEKMQ in the germline V gene (reference sequence). The CDR3 loop reads CASSSNQGFGANVLTF. CDR3 DNA: TGTGCCAGCAGCTCGAATCAGGGGTTTGGGGCCAACGTCCTGACTTTC.

This chain links TRBV6-6 with TRBJ1-4; D is unclear. Germline lookup yields CDR1 MNHNY and CDR2 SVGAGI (reference sequence). Trimming took off 1 base at V and 5 bases at J, with 11 bases between the two ends. The CDR3 has 15 amino acids. CDR3 residues: CASSYFAGPNEKLFF. Written as DNA, the CDR3 is TGTGCCAGCAGTTACTTTGCCGGGCCAAATGAAAAACTGTTTTTT.

The rearrangement joins TRBV28 to TRBJ1-2; no firm D call. The CDR3 sequence is 14 residues long. Trimming stripped 3 bases from V and 1 base from J, with 9 bases between. Germline V gene data show CDR1 as MDHEN and CDR2 as SYDVKM. CDR3 coding DNA: TGTGCCAGCAGTTTCTTGAACTTTAACTATGGCTACACCTTC. It translates to CASSFLNFNYGYTF.

V gene TRBV6-6 combines with J gene TRBJ2-3; tentative D call: TRBD1 (6 bases). Trimming removed 4 bases at V and 4 bases at J, with 15 bases between. The CDR3 runs 15 residues. Germline assignment: CDR1 MNHNY and CDR2 SVGAGI (reference sequence). This chain's CDR3 is CASSFLTGLADTQYF. CDR3 nucleotides: TGTGCCAGCAGTTTCCTCACAGGGTTGGCAGATACGCAGTATTTT.

V gene TRBV9 combines with J gene TRBJ2-3, with 8 nucleotides matching TRBD2. The CDR3 is 16 residues long. Looked up from germline, CDR1 is SGDLS and CDR2 is YYNGEE. Trimming at V came to 3 bases and at J to 2 bases, leaving 8 bases not matched to a gene. CDR3 protein: CASSAGGGNPTDTQYF. In nucleotides, the CDR3 is TGTGCCAGCAGCGCAGGCGGGGGGAACCCCACAGATACGCAGTATTTT.

The rearrangement links TRBV9 to TRBJ2-2; the D gene is possibly TRBD1 (6 bases). Germline CDR1 and CDR2: SGDLS and YYNGEE. The CDR3 spans 16 residues. V was trimmed by 4 bases and J by 3 bases, leaving 16 bases between them. CDR3 sequence: CASSRQRTVYTGELFF. The CDR3 bases are TGTGCCAGCAGCAGACAAAGGACAGTTTACACCGGGGAGCTGTTTTTT.

The chain recombines TRBV7-2 with TRBJ2-7; 9 positions agree with TRBD1. Germline CDR1 SGHTA, CDR2 FQGNSA. This CDR3 region has 15 residues. Losses at the gene ends were 5 bases for V and 4 bases for J; bases not matched to a gene: 9. The CDR3 sequence is CASSPTRDRVYEQYF. CDR3 bases: TGTGCCAGCAGCCCTACACGGGACAGGGTATACGAGCAGTACTTC.

V usage is TRBV27 and J usage is TRBJ2-1; TRBD1 matches 10 bases. Germline CDR1 reads MNHEY; CDR2 reads SMNVEV (reference sequence). The CDR3 has 15 residues. J gave up 5 bases and V 5 bases, and 6 bases lay outside the gene matches. This CDR3 reads CASSHSGQGDNEQFF. The CDR3 DNA reads TGTGCCAGCAGTCACTCCGGACAGGGGGACAATGAGCAGTTCTTC.